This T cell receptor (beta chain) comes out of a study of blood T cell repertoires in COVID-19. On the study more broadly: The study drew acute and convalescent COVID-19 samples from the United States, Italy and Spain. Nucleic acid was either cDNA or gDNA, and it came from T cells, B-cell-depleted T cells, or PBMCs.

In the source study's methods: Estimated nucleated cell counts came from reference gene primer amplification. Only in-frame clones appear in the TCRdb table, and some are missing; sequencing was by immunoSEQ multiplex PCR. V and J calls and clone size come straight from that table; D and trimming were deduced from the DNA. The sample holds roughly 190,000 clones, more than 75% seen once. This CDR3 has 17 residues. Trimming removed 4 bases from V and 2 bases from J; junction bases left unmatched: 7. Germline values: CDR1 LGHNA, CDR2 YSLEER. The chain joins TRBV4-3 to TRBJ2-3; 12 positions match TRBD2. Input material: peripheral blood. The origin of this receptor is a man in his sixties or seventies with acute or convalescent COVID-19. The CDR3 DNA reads TGCGCCAGCAGCCCCGGATGGACTAGCGGGAACACAGATACGCAGTATTTT. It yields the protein CASSPGWTSGNTDTQYF.